This is a list of T cell receptor beta chains from one sample in a study of vaccination effects on CD4 cells after COVID-19. No antigen has been assigned to these receptors. Profiled with immunoSEQ multiplex PCR; TCRdb holds only in-frame clones, not every one. Of 17,000 or so clones in the sample, around 74% were seen once. The source material was CD4+ T cells from PBMCs cultured with SARS-CoV-2 spike peptides, sampled after COVID-19 vaccination. Receptors were obtained from a human donor who had a prior SARS-CoV-2 infection. The CDR3 runs from the conserved cysteine through the conserved F or W. D genes are given only for firm matches. Rows give clone size only sometimes, using once, few, many, or a class for an expanded clone.

V	D	J	length	size	DNA	CDR3
TRBV6-1	NA	TRBJ2-1	13	NA	TGTGCCAGCAGTGAAGTGTTGTTGAATGAGCAGTTCTTC	CASSEVLLNEQFF
TRBV29-1	TRBD2	TRBJ2-3	15	NA	TGCAGCGTAACTAGCGGGGGGGCTAATACGAATACGCAGTATTTT	CSVTSGGANTNTQYF
TRBV4-1	NA	TRBJ1-2	15	NA	TGCGCCAGCAGCCAAGATCTTAGCAGGGAGGAGGGCTACACCTTC	CASSQDLSREEGYTF
TRBV5-1	TRBD2	TRBJ2-5	15	NA	TGCGCCAGCAGCTTCAATAGCGGGGGGACGGAGACCCAGTACTTC	CASSFNSGGTETQYF
TRBV2	NA	TRBJ1-2	15	NA	TGTGCCAGCAGTGAACGGCCGGGTCAAGTACATGGCTACACCTTC	CASSERPGQVHGYTF
TRBV2	TRBD1	TRBJ1-3	15	few	TGTGCCAGCAGGCGAACACAGGGGACCGGAAACACCATATATTTT	CASRRTQGTGNTIYF
TRBV5-4	NA	TRBJ1-2	13	NA	TGTGCCAGCAGCTTGGGACAGGAATATGGCTACACCTTC	CASSLGQEYGYTF
TRBV29-1	TRBD2	TRBJ2-7	18	NA	TGCAGCGTGGATAGGACTAGCGGGGGTAAATCGAGCTCCTACGAGCAGTACTTC	CSVDRTSGGKSSSYEQYF
TRBV6-5	NA	TRBJ1-5	12	NA	TGTGCCAGCAGCGGGGGGGCGTCCTACCAGCATTTT	CASSGGASYQHF
TRBV30	TRBD1	TRBJ1-2	13	NA	TGTGCCTGGAGTGGGGGACAGGGGAGTGGCTACACCTTC	CAWSGGQGSGYTF
TRBV18	NA	TRBJ2-5	16	NA	TGTGCCAGCTCACCATTTTTTGGGGGGAACGACGAGACCCAGTACTTC	CASSPFFGGNDETQYF